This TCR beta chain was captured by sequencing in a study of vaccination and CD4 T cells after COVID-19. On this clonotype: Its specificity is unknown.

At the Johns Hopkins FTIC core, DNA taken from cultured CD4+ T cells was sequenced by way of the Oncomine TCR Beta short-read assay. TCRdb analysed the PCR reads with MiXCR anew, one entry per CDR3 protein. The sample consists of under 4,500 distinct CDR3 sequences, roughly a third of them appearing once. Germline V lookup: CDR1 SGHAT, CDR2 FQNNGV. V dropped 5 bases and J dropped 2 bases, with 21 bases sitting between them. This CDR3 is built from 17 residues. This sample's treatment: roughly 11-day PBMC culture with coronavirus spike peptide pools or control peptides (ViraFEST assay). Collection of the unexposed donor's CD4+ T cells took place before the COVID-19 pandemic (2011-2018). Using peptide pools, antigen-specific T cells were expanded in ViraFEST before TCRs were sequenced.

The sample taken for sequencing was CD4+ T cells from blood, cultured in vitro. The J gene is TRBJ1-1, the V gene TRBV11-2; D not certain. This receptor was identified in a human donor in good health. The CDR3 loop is CASSPSTFREPNTEAFF. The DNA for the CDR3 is TGTGCCAGCAGCCCGTCCACTTTTAGGGAGCCTAACACTGAAGCTTTCTTT.